The 23 T cell receptor beta chains presented below share a single source sample, sequenced in a study of OX40 agonist ivuxolimab in advanced cancers. Generated by immunoSEQ multiplex PCR, the TCRdb table keeps only in-frame clones and is missing some. The table shows some 41,000 clones, with approximately 87% occurring only once. The specimen was CD4+ or CD8+ T cells sorted from blood, collected in a trial of the OX40 agonist ivuxolimab. These receptors came from an adult with an advanced solid tumor such as melanoma, head and neck, liver or kidney cancer.

This clone was observed a single time. J is TRBJ2-1 and V is TRBV29-1; D perhaps matches TRBD1 (5 bases). The CDR3 totals 12 residues. Deletions cut 6 bases from V and 4 bases from J, with 10 bases between. Per the germline V gene, CDR1 is SQVTM and CDR2 is ANQGSEA. In DNA form, the CDR3 reads TGCAGCGTAGTGACAGATTACAATGAGCAGTTCTTC. This sequence encodes CSVVTDYNEQFF.

V usage is TRBV6-5 and J usage is TRBJ1-2; D not certain. The CDR3 has 15 amino acids. V was clipped by 5 bases and J by 4 bases, with 17 bases between them. The germline V gene has CDR1 MNHEY and CDR2 SVGAGI. The CDR3 is CASSPGRPAGYGYTF. The CDR3 region has the DNA TGTGCCAGCAGTCCCGGGAGACCGGCAGGCTATGGCTACACCTTC.

CDR3 nucleotide sequence: TGTGCCACCAGCAGAGATTGGGTGGAGACCCAGTACTTC. Translating gives CATSRDWVETQYF. The chain carries TRBV15 and TRBJ2-5; D is uncertain. This CDR3 has 13 amino acids. V was cut by 0 bases and J by 5 bases, with 7 bases left in between. CDR1 is LNHNV, CDR2 YYDKDF, per germline (reference sequence).

J is TRBJ2-5 and V is TRBV14; the match to TRBD2 covers 12 bases. This CDR3 spans 16 amino acids. The germline gives CDR1 SGHDN, CDR2 FVKESK. V shed 1 base and J 4 bases; nucleotides not matched to a gene: 4. The CDR3 spells CASSQGTLAGGETQYF. The CDR3 nucleotides read TGTGCCAGCAGCCAAGGGACACTAGCGGGAGGAGAGACCCAGTACTTC.

The chain uses TRBV6-1 and TRBJ2-3; D unresolved. The CDR3 spans 13 residues. Germline V gives CDR1 MNHNS, CDR2 SASEGT. Between the trimmed V and J ends, which lost 4 bases and 6 bases, there was a span of 11 bases. CDR3 residues: CASSGVLSDTQYF. As DNA, the CDR3 is TGTGCCAGCAGTGGGGTACTCTCGGATACGCAGTATTTT.

The chain employs TRBV5-1 and TRBJ2-3; 8 bases are shared with TRBD2. V lost 0 bases, J lost 3 bases, and 3 bases stayed unmatched. Germline CDR1 is SGHRS and CDR2 is YFSETQ. CDR3 length equals 15 residues. As DNA, the CDR3 is TGCGCCAGCAGCTTGGCCGGGAGGGCAACAGATACGCAGTATTTT. As protein: CASSLAGRATDTQYF.

This clone counts as medium-sized. The chain links TRBV6-5 to TRBJ2-7; no clear D gene. Germline CDR1 MNHEY, CDR2 SVGAGI. Between the trimmed V and J ends, which lost 7 bases and 3 bases, there was a span of 19 bases. The CDR3 extends over 15 amino acids. CDR3 loop: CASTPRKKRFYEQYF. CDR3 bases: TGTGCCAGCACCCCCAGGAAGAAGCGATTCTACGAGCAGTACTTC.

The count of this clone is one. V usage is TRBV7-3 and J usage is TRBJ1-5, with D unclear. This CDR3 is 15 amino acids long. CDR1 and CDR2 (germline): SGHTA, FQGTGA. V was shortened by 3 bases and J by 3 bases, with 12 bases between the two germline ends. CDR3 sequence reads: CASSFSFSFNQPQHF. For the CDR3, the DNA is TGTGCCAGCAGCTTTAGCTTCAGTTTCAATCAGCCCCAGCATTTT.

Points on this clone: The sample has other DNA sequences that encode this CDR3 too. The chain is built from TRBV30 and TRBJ1-5, with D uncertain. This CDR3 has 13 residues. Trimming pared 0 bases from V and 2 bases from J, leaving 5 bases between. The germline V gene encodes CDR1 GTSNPN and CDR2 SVGIG (reference sequence). The CDR3 bases are TGTGCCTGGAGTGTACAAGGCAATCAGCCCCAGCATTTT. It yields the protein CAWSVQGNQPQHF.

This chain connects TRBV7-9 to TRBJ1-4, with a tentative D call TRBD1 (6 bases). Per germline, CDR1 SEHNR and CDR2 FQNEAQ (reference sequence). V lost 0 bases to trimming and J lost 7 bases, with 12 bases between them. This CDR3 region has 15 residues. The CDR3, as DNA: TGTGCCAGCAGCTTAGCCAGGGGTAGTACTGAAAAACTGTTTTTT. Its protein product is CASSLARGSTEKLFF.

This chain links TRBV6-6 with TRBJ1-1; D gene ambiguous. The germline CDR1 and CDR2 sequences are MNHNY and SVGAGI (reference sequence). Deletions cut 7 bases from V and 5 bases from J, with 14 bases between. The CDR3 loop spans 13 amino acids. In DNA form, the CDR3 reads TGTGCCAGCAACCTATTGGTAGGGACTGAAGCTTTCTTT. It codes for CASNLLVGTEAFF.

The chain combines TRBV19 with TRBJ2-2, with 8 bases that match TRBD2. CDR1 and CDR2 (germline): LNHDA, SQIVND (reference sequence). V shed 6 bases and J 0 bases; nucleotides not matched to a gene: 6. The length of the CDR3 is 16 residues. The CDR3, as DNA: TGTGCCAGTAGGATGGGCGGGAGGACGAACACCGGGGAGCTGTTTTTT. It is translated as CASRMGGRTNTGELFF.

The chain links TRBV9 to TRBJ2-1; 10 nucleotides match TRBD2. The CDR3 is 16 amino acids. The germline V gene has CDR1 SGDLS and CDR2 YYNGEE. Trimming cost V 0 bases and J 3 bases; bases outside gene matches: 3. The CDR3 reads CASSVGLAGVYNEQFF. CDR3 DNA: TGTGCCAGCAGCGTAGGCCTAGCGGGAGTCTACAATGAGCAGTTCTTC.

The chain combines TRBV7-9 with TRBJ2-7; maybe TRBD2 (6 bases). The CDR3 is made up of 15 amino acids. Germline V CDR1 and CDR2: SEHNR, FQNEAQ (reference sequence). Trimming pared 5 bases from V and 0 bases from J, leaving 14 bases between. In nucleotides, the CDR3 is TGTGCCAGCAGCCTTAGTAGCGGCAACTCCTACGAGCAGTACTTC. This gives the protein CASSLSSGNSYEQYF.

The chain employs TRBV19 and TRBJ1-2; possibly TRBD1 for D (5 bases). Germline V gene data show CDR1 as LNHDA and CDR2 as SQIVND (reference sequence). The CDR3 is 16 residues long. With 5 bases removed from V and 4 bases from J, the gap between germline ends came to 20 bases. CDR3 nucleotides: TGTGCCAGTAGTTTCGGAGTTCGACAAGGGACCTATGGCTACACCTTC. This gives the protein CASSFGVRQGTYGYTF.

The rearrangement joins TRBV30 to TRBJ2-3; D is ambiguous. CDR3 length: 13 amino acids. Germline V gene data show CDR1 as GTSNPN and CDR2 as SVGIG (reference sequence). Trimming removed 3 bases from V and 0 bases from J, with 7 bases in between. The CDR3 DNA follows: TGTGCCTGGAGACTCCCTAGCACAGATACGCAGTATTTT. Translating it yields CAWRLPSTDTQYF.

The V call is TRBV6-5, the J call TRBJ1-5; D unresolved. Per germline, CDR1 MNHEY and CDR2 SVGAGI. The CDR3 length is 13 residues. The germline V and J ends were trimmed by 7 bases and 6 bases, with 13 bases remaining between them. CDR3: CASTPNWGQPQHF. The DNA for the CDR3 is TGTGCCAGCACACCCAACTGGGGTCAGCCCCAGCATTTT.

The gene calls are TRBV27 and TRBJ2-7, with TRBD2 matching over 16 bases. The germline gives CDR1 MNHEY, CDR2 SMNVEV (reference sequence). After removal of 2 bases from V and 4 bases from J, the junction contained 8 bases not matched to a gene. CDR3 length equals 18 residues. CDR3 sequence reads: CASSLKGPGLAGGYEQYF. The DNA for the CDR3 is TGTGCCAGCAGTTTAAAAGGGCCGGGACTAGCGGGAGGGTACGAGCAGTACTTC.

The chain is built from TRBV29-1 and TRBJ2-7; D may be TRBD1 or TRBD2 (5 bases each). The CDR3 is made up of 13 amino acids. Germline-derived CDR1 and CDR2 are SQVTM and ANQGSEA. The V and J ends lost 3 bases and 3 bases respectively, with 12 bases between them. CDR3 bases: TGCAGCGTTGACGGGGACGTATACTACGAGCAGTACTTC. Its protein is CSVDGDVYYEQYF.

Concerning this clone itself: Other DNA sequences in this sample translate to the same CDR3. The chain has TRBV27 and TRBJ1-1; weak D call: TRBD1 (5 bases). V lost 4 bases, J lost 1 base, and 10 bases lay in between. The CDR3 sequence is 14 residues long. CDR1 and CDR2 (germline): MNHEY, SMNVEV (reference sequence). The CDR3 protein is CASSWVGGNTEAFF. CDR3 nucleotide sequence: TGTGCCAGCAGTTGGGTTGGGGGGAACACTGAAGCTTTCTTT.

This clone has a single count. The chain joins TRBV6-5 to TRBJ2-1; tentative D call: TRBD2 (6 bases). Germline V CDR1 and CDR2: MNHEY, SVGAGI. Between the trimmed V and J ends, which lost 6 bases and 5 bases, there was a span of 17 bases. The CDR3 is 15 residues long. This chain's CDR3 is CASSSRRGSHNEQFF. CDR3 nucleotides: TGTGCCAGCAGCTCTCGGCGGGGTAGCCACAATGAGCAGTTCTTC.

This clone was observed a handful of times. The rearrangement joins TRBV18 to TRBJ2-1; TRBD2 is a possible D gene (5 bases). Between the trimmed V and J ends, which lost 0 bases and 4 bases, there was a span of 13 bases. CDR1 is KGHSH, CDR2 LQKENI, per germline. The CDR3 length is 16 residues. The CDR3 DNA follows: TGTGCCAGCTCACCACCCCCGGGAATCGGGTACAATGAGCAGTTCTTC. Its protein is CASSPPPGIGYNEQFF.

The gene calls are TRBV10-3 and TRBJ1-2; the match to TRBD1 covers 7 bases. Per the germline V gene, CDR1 is ENHRY and CDR2 is SYGVKD. V shed 0 bases, J shed 5 bases, and the junction held 3 bases outside the gene matches. The CDR3 length is 14 residues. CDR3 in amino acids: CAISESGTVYGYTF. The CDR3 DNA reads TGTGCCATCAGTGAGTCGGGGACAGTGTATGGCTACACCTTC.